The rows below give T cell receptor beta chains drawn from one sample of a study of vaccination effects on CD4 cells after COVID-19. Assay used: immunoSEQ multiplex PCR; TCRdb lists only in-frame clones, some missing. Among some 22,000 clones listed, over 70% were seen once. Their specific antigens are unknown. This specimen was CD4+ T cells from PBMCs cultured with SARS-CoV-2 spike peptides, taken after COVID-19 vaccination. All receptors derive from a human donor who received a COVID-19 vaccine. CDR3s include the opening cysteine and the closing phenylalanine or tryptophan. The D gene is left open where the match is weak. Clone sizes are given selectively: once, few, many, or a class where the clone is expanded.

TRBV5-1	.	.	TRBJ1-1	TGCGCCAGCAGCTCAGGGGAGGGGACTGAAGCTTTCTTT	CASSSGEGTEAFF
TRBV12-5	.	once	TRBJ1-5	TGTGCTAGTGGCCCCGATTTCGGTCAGCCCCAGCATTTT	CASGPDFGQPQHF
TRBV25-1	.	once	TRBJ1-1	TGTGCCAGCATTAATTCGGGCACTGAAGCTTTCTTT	CASINSGTEAFF
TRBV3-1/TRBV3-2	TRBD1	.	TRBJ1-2	TGTGCCAGCAGCCCTCAGGGGGGAAACTATGGCTACACCTTC	CASSPQGGNYGYTF
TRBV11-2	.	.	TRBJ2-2	TGTGCCAGCAGCTTAAATCGGTTTGACACCGGGGAGCTGTTTTTT	CASSLNRFDTGELFF
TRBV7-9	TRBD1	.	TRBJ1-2	TGTGCCAGCAGCTTAGTCCGGGACAGGGGCTATGGCTACACCTTC	CASSLVRDRGYGYTF
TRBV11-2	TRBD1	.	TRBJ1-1	TGTGCCAGCAGCGAACAGACAGGGGGAGTTACTGAAGCTTTCTTT	CASSEQTGGVTEAFF
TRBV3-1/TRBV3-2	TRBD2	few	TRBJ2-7	TGTGCCACCGTAGGGACTAGCGGGAGTTCCGAGCAGTACTTC	CATVGTSGSSEQYF
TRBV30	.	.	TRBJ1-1	TGTGCCTGGAGTGTAGGGTCAGGGGAAACTGAAGCTTTCTTT	CAWSVGSGETEAFF
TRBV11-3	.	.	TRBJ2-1	TGTGCCAGCAGCTTAGGTGGCGGGCTTACCTACAATGAGCAGTTCTTC	CASSLGGGLTYNEQFF
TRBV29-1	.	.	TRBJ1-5	TGCAGCGTTACCCTAGCCCACAATCAGCCCCAGCATTTT	CSVTLAHNQPQHF
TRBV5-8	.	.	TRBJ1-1	TGTGCCAGCAGAAAGGCGGAGAACACTGAAGCTTTCTTT	CASRKAENTEAFF
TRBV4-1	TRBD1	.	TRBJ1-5	TGCGCCAGCAGCCAATACGGGACAGGGGGCCAGCCCCAGCATTTT	CASSQYGTGGQPQHF
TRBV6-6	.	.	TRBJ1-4	TGTGCCAGCAGTCGGGGACCGTCTAATGAAAAACTGTTTTTT	CASSRGPSNEKLFF
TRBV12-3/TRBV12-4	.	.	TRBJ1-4	TGTGCCAGCAGTTTACAGGGTTGGGAAAAACTGTTTTTT	CASSLQGWEKLFF
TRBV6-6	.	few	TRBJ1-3	TGTGCCAGCAGTTACAAACAGTCGAGTGTCGGAAACACCATATATTTT	CASSYKQSSVGNTIYF
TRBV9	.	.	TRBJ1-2	TGTGCCAGCAGCGCGAACAGGGCGGGCTATGGCTACACCTTC	CASSANRAGYGYTF
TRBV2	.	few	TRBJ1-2	TGTGCCAGCACGTCTAACTATGGCTACACCTTC	CASTSNYGYTF
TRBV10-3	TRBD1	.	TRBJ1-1	TGTGCCATCAGTGAGGGGACAGCCGTTGAAGCTTTCTTT	CAISEGTAVEAFF
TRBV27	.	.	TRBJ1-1	TGTGCCAGCAGCCCACGGTGGGCAGCTACCTTAGTTATGAACACTGAAGCTTTCTTT	CASSPRWAATLVMNTEAFF
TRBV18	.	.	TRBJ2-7	TGTGCCAGCTCACCACTGGGGACATACGAGCAGTACTTC	CASSPLGTYEQYF
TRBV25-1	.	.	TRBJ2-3	TGTGCCAGCAGTGTCAGCACAGATACGCAGTATTTT	CASSVSTDTQYF
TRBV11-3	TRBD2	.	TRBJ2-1	TGTGCCAGCAGCTTAGAACTGGCGGGAGGGCCGGGGAATGAGCAGTTCTTC	CASSLELAGGPGNEQFF
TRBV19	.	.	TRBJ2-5	TGTGCCACCCTGGGACAACGAGAGACCCAGTACTTC	CATLGQRETQYF
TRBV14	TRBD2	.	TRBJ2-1	TGTGCCAGCAGCCAAAGGACTAGCGGCACTGGGGAGCAGTTCTTC	CASSQRTSGTGEQFF
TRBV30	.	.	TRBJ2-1	TGTGCCTGGAGTCGGGACACCAGCGCCTACAATGAGCAGTTCTTC	CAWSRDTSAYNEQFF
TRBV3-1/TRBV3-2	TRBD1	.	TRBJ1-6	TGTGCCAGCAGCCAATATTCCCGGGACAGGGCCTATAATTCACCCCTCCACTTT	CASSQYSRDRAYNSPLHF
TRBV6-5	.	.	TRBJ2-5	TGTGCCAGCAGTTTTACGGGATACCAAGAGACCCAGTACTTC	CASSFTGYQETQYF
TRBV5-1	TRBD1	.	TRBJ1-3	TGCGCCAGCGGGGCAGGGGGGTCTGGAAACACCATATATTTT	CASGAGGSGNTIYF
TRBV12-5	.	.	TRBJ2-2	TGTGCTAGTGATCGTATGGACACCGGGGAGCTGTTTTTT	CASDRMDTGELFF
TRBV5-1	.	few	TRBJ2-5	TGCGCCAGCAGCTCTGGGGGGGGCGGTGTAGAGACCCAGTACTTC	CASSSGGGGVETQYF
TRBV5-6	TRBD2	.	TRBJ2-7	TGTGCCAGCAGCCCAGATCTAGCGGGAGTCTCCTACGAGCAGTACTTC	CASSPDLAGVSYEQYF
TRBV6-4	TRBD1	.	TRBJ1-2	TGTGCCAGCAGTGACTCCCCACAGGGGCGCTATGGCTACACCTTC	CASSDSPQGRYGYTF
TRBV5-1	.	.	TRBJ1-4	TGCGCCAGCAGCTCGCGGGCGGGGGCAAATGAAAAACTGTTTTTT	CASSSRAGANEKLFF
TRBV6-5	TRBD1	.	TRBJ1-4	TGTGCCAGCAGCCCGGGTGGGACAGGGGGGGGAAAACTGTTTTTT	CASSPGGTGGGKLFF